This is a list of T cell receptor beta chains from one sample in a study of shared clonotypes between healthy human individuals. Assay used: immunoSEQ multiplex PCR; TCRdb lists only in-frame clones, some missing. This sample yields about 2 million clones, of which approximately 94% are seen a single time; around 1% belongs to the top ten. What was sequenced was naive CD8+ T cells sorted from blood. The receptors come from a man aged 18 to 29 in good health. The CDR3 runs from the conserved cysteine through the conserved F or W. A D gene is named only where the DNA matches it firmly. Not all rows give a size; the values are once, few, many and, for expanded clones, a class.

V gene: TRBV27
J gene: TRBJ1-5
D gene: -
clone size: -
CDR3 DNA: TGTGCCAGCAGTTTAGTAGGGACCAATCAGCCCCAGCATTTT
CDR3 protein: CASSLVGTNQPQHF

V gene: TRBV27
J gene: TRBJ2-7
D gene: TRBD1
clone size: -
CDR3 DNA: TGTGCCAGCAGCTCATCTAGGGGACAGGGGCCTTTCTCCTACGAGCAGTACTTC
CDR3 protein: CASSSSRGQGPFSYEQYF

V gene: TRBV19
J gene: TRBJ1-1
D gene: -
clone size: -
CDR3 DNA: TGTGCCAGTAGGGGAGGGGACCCCACTGAAGCTTTCTTT
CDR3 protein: CASRGGDPTEAFF

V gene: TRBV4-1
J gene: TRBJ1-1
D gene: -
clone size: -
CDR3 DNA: TGCGCCAGCAGCCAAAACCGAGGAGCTTTCTTT
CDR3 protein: CASSQNRGAFF

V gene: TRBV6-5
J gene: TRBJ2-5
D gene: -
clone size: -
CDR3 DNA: TGTGCCAGCAGTTACTCGGGGCGTACCGGGGAGACCCAGTACTTC
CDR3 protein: CASSYSGRTGETQYF

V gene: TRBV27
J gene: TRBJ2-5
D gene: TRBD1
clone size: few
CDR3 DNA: TGTGCCAGCAGCTACAGGGGAGAGACCCAGTACTTC
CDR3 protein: CASSYRGETQYF

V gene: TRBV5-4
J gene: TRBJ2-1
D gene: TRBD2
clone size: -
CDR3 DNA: TGTGCCAGCAGCTCGACTAGCGGGGGGGCCATTGAGCAGTTCTTC
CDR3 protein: CASSSTSGGAIEQFF

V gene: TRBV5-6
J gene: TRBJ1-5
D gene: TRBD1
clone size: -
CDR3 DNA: TGTGCCAGCAGTACCGGGACAGGGCCCTTACATTTT
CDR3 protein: CASSTGTGPLHF

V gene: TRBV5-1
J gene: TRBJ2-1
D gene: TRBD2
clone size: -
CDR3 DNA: TGCGCCAGCAGCTCGACTAGCGGACTATACAATGAGCAGTTCTTC
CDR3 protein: CASSSTSGLYNEQFF

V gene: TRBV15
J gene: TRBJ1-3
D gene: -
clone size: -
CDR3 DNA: TGTGCCACCACCACAGGGATTTCCTCTGGAAACACCATATATTTT
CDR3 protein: CATTTGISSGNTIYF

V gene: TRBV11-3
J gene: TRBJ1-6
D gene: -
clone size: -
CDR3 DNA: TGTGCCAGCAGCTTAGCCCTTCAAAGCTCCTATAATTCACCCCTCCACTTT
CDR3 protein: CASSLALQSSYNSPLHF

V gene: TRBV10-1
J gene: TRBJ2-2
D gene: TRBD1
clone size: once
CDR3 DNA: TGCGCCAGCAGTGATTTGGACAGGGAAGGCGGGGAGCTGTTTTTT
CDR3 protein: CASSDLDREGGELFF

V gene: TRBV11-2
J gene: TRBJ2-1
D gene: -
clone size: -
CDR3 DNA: TGTGCCAGCAGCTTTGAGTTCCAGGGCTCCTACAATGAGCAGTTCTTC
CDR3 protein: CASSFEFQGSYNEQFF

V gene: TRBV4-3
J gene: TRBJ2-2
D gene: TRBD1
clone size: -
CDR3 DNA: TGCGCCAGCAGCCAAATTTCTGGGACAGGGGTGAGCACCGGGGAGCTGTTTTTT
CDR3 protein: CASSQISGTGVSTGELFF

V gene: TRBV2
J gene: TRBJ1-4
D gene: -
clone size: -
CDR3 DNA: TGTGCCAGCGGGGGAGGAGCTGAAAAACTGTTTTTT
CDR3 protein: CASGGGAEKLFF

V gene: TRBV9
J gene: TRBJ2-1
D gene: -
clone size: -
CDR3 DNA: TGTGCCAGCAGCTCGGGACGCGTCAACAATGAGCAGTTCTTC
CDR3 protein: CASSSGRVNNEQFF

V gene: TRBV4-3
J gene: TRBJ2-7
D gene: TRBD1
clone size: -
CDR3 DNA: TGCGCCAGCAGCCCCGGACAGGGGTCCGAGCAGTACTTC
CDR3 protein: CASSPGQGSEQYF

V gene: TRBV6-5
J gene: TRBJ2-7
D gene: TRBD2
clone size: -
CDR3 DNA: TGTGCCAGCAGTTACGGGACTAGCGCGTACGAGCAGTACTTC
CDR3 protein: CASSYGTSAYEQYF

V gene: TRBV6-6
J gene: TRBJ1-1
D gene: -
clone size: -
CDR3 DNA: TGTGCCAGCAGTTACCGGGGAGGTGCCACTGAAGCTTTCTTT
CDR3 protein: CASSYRGGATEAFF

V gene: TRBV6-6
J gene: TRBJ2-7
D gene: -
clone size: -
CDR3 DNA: TGTGCCAGCAGTTACGGGGGACAAACTTACGAGCAGTACTTC
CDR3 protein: CASSYGGQTYEQYF

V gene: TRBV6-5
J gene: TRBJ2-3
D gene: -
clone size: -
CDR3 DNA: TGTGCCAGCAGTTACTCAGGCGATACGCAGTATTTT
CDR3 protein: CASSYSGDTQYF

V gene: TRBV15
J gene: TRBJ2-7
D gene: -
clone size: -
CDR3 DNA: TGTGCCACCAGACCCCTGACTGGGGAAAGTACCTACGAGCAGTACTTC
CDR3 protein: CATRPLTGESTYEQYF

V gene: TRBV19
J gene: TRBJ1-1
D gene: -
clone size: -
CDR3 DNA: TGTGCCAGTAGTAGATACAACACTGAAGCTTTCTTT
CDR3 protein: CASSRYNTEAFF

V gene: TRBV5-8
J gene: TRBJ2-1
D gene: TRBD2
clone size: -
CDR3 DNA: TGTGCCAGCAGCTTGGGACTAGCGGGTAATGAGCAGTTCTTC
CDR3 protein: CASSLGLAGNEQFF

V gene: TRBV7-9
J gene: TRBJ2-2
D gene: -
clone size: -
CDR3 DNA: TGTGCCAGCAGCGAACCTTTAAGCAGGCACACCGGGGAGCTGTTTTTT
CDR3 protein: CASSEPLSRHTGELFF

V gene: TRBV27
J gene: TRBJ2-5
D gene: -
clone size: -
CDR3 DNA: TGTGCCAGCAGTTTACCGTCGGAGACCCAGTACTTC
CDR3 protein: CASSLPSETQYF

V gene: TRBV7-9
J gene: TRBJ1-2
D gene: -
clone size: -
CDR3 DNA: TGTGCCAGCAGCTTAGGGGATCGCTATGGCTACACCTTC
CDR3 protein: CASSLGDRYGYTF